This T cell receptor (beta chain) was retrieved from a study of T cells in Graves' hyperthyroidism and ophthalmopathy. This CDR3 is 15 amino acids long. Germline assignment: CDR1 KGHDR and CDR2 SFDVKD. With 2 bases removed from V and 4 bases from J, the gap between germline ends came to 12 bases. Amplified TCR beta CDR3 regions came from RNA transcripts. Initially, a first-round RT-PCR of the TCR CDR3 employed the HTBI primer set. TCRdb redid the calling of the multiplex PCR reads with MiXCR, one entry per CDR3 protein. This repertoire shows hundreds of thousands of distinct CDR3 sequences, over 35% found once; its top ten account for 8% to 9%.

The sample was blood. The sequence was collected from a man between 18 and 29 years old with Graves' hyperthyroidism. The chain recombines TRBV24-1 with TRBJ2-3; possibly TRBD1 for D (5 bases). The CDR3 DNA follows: TGTGCCACCAGTGATTCAACTCGACAGTCAGATACGCAGTATTTT. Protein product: CATSDSTRQSDTQYF.